This T cell receptor (beta chain) was identified in a study of early T cells in non-severe SARS-CoV-2 infection. TCRdb analysed the 5' RACE reads with MiXCR anew, one entry per CDR3 protein. The sample has 65,000 to 95,000 distinct CDR3 sequences, more than 10% seen once. The V gene's germline CDR1 is SGHAT and CDR2 FQNNGV. There are 16 residues in the CDR3. Trimming cost V 1 base and J 2 bases; bases outside gene matches: 3. This clonotype has only a few counts. The chain is built from TRBV11-2 and TRBJ2-1; 9 bases match TRBD2. This clonotype was obtained from an adult who was a healthcare worker with PCR-confirmed SARS-CoV-2 infection or an uninfected control (not recorded which). The donor label of this sample is uncertain. The starting material was whole blood, obtained at baseline. The CDR3 spells CASSLGLAGPYNEQFF. For the CDR3, the DNA is TGTGCCAGCAGCTTAGGGCTAGCGGGGCCCTACAATGAGCAGTTCTTC.